This T cell receptor beta chain was documented in a study of blood T cell repertoires in COVID-19. Per the germline V gene, CDR1 is SGHNT and CDR2 is YENEEA. The ends were cut back, 1 base at V and 10 bases at J, with 14 bases in the middle. CDR3 length equals 14 residues. Generated by immunoSEQ multiplex PCR, the TCRdb table keeps only in-frame clones and is missing some. The table lists under 45,000 clones, around 76% of them singletons. The sequence came from a man of 80 years or more with acute or convalescent COVID-19. Input material: peripheral blood. The genes are TRBV11-3 and TRBJ2-1; maybe TRBD1 (6 bases). The CDR3 region is CASSLGRVGGEQFF. CDR3 coding DNA: TGTGCCAGCAGCTTAGGTAGGGTTGGGGGCGAGCAGTTCTTC.